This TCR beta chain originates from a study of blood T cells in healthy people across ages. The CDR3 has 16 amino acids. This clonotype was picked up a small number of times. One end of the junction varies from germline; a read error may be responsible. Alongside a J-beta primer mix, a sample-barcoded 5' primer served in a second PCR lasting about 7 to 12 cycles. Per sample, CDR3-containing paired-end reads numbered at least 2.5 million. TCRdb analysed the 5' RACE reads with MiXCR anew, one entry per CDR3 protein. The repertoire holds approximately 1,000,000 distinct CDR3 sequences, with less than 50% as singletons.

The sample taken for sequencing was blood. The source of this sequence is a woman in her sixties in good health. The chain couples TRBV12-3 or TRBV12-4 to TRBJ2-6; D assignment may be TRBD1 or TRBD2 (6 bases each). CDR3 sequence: CASSLLGGAGTNVLTF. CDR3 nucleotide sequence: TGTGCCAGCAGTTTATTGGGGGGCGCTGGGACCAACGTCCTGACTTTC.